A selection of T cell receptor beta chains follows, all from one sample in a study of blood T cell repertoires in COVID-19. The data were produced by immunoSEQ multiplex PCR, yet TCRdb's version contains in-frame clones alone and is incomplete. The repertoire holds 84,000 or so clones, with 79% as singletons. Sample: peripheral blood. These receptors were taken from a man between 65 and 79 years old with acute or convalescent COVID-19. The CDR3 runs from the conserved cysteine through the conserved F or W. D genes are given only for firm matches. Clone size is stated in some rows and not others, as once, few, many or a class when expanded.

clone size,D gene,J gene,V gene,CDR3 DNA,CDR3 protein
NA,TRBD1,TRBJ2-7,TRBV6-5,TGTGCCAGCAGTCTCGGACAGGGACTTTCCTACGAGCAGTACTTC,CASSLGQGLSYEQYF
NA,TRBD1,TRBJ2-5,TRBV19,TGTGCCAGTACGACAGGGACCCAAGAGACCCAGTACTTC,CASTTGTQETQYF
NA,TRBD2,TRBJ2-5,TRBV3-1/TRBV3-2,TGTGCCAGCAGCCGGACCCTCCGGGACTACGAAGAGACCCAGTACTTC,CASSRTLRDYEETQYF
NA,NA,TRBJ1-5,TRBV21-1,TGTGCCAGCAGCAAAGACGGGGGGGCGCATCAGCCCCAGCATTTT,CASSKDGGAHQPQHF
few,TRBD1,TRBJ1-6,TRBV5-5,TGTGCCAGCAGCTTGTGGACAGGGGAAAATTCACCCCTCCACTTT,CASSLWTGENSPLHF
NA,TRBD1,TRBJ2-7,TRBV28,TGTGCCAGCAGCCGTATCGAGCAGGGGGCGCCCAACGAGCAGTACTTC,CASSRIEQGAPNEQYF
NA,TRBD2,TRBJ2-3,TRBV11-2,TGTGCCAGCAGGTCACCGGGGGGGACACAGGAGCTAGAAGATACGCAGTATTTT,CASRSPGGTQELEDTQYF
NA,TRBD1,TRBJ1-2,TRBV6-5,TGTGCCAGCAGTTACGGACAGGGGGGTGGCTACACCTTC,CASSYGQGGGYTF
once,TRBD2,TRBJ2-7,TRBV2,TGTGCCAGCACCCTCCGGGCGGGGGGGCCGGGCGAGCAGTACTTC,CASTLRAGGPGEQYF
NA,TRBD1,TRBJ1-1,TRBV7-2,TGTGCCAGCAGGGGACAGGGGGTAGGAGGCACTGAAGCTTTCTTT,CASRGQGVGGTEAFF
NA,NA,TRBJ1-1,TRBV3-1/TRBV3-2,TGTGCCAGCAGCCAAGGGCGGGGGCGGACTGAAGCTTTCTTT,CASSQGRGRTEAFF
once,NA,TRBJ2-5,TRBV4-1,TGCGCCAGCAGCCAAATAGGGGTTGGGGAGACCCAGTACTTC,CASSQIGVGETQYF
NA,NA,TRBJ2-1,TRBV5-4,TGTGCCAGCAGCTTGGGTTCCGACATCATGCAGTTCTTC,CASSLGSDIMQFF
NA,NA,TRBJ2-1,TRBV5-1,TGCGCCAGCAGCTTGTCCAGTTATTACAATGAGCAGTTCTTC,CASSLSSYYNEQFF
NA,NA,TRBJ2-3,TRBV7-9,TGTGCCAGCAGACCCGACACCACAGATACGCAGTATTTT,CASRPDTTDTQYF
NA,NA,TRBJ2-2,TRBV18,TGTGCCAGCTCACCACCAACAGCGAACACCGGGGAGCTGTTTTTT,CASSPPTANTGELFF
NA,NA,TRBJ1-6,TRBV28,TGTGCCAGCACCCTGGGACTGATTTATAATTCACCCCTCCACTTT,CASTLGLIYNSPLHF
NA,NA,TRBJ1-3,TRBV18,TGTGCCAGCTCACCAGGGCAGAGACCTGGAAACACCATATATTTT,CASSPGQRPGNTIYF
NA,TRBD1,TRBJ1-1,TRBV2,TGTGCCAGCAGGCTGACAGGGGGCCGGACTGAAGCTTTCTTT,CASRLTGGRTEAFF
NA,TRBD1,TRBJ2-1,TRBV4-2,TGTGCCAGCAGCCCCTGGACAGGATCCTACAATGAGCAGTTCTTC,CASSPWTGSYNEQFF
few,NA,TRBJ1-1,TRBV6-5,TGTGCCAGCAGTTACAGGGGGAACACTGAAGCTTTCTTT,CASSYRGNTEAFF
NA,NA,TRBJ2-1,TRBV28,TGTGCCAGCACACCAGGGGGGCCGGAACTCAATGAGCAGTTCTTC,CASTPGGPELNEQFF
once,NA,TRBJ2-3,TRBV19,TGTGCCAGTACCGCTAGCGTGGAAGATACGCAGTATTTT,CASTASVEDTQYF
NA,NA,TRBJ2-7,TRBV5-8,TGTGCCAGCAGTTTGACAGGAGGGGAGTACTTC,CASSLTGGEYF
NA,TRBD1,TRBJ1-2,TRBV27,TGTGCCAGCAGCCGAGGGACAGGGCACTATGGCTACACCTTC,CASSRGTGHYGYTF
few,TRBD2,TRBJ2-3,TRBV7-9,TGTGCCAGCGGATTTTTACCGGGACTAGCGGGGGACACAGATACGCAGTATTTT,CASGFLPGLAGDTDTQYF
NA,TRBD1,TRBJ2-1,TRBV7-9,TGTGCCAGCAGCTTAACAGGGGAGTCCTACAATGAGCAGTTCTTC,CASSLTGESYNEQFF
NA,NA,TRBJ2-3,TRBV28,TGTGCCAGCAGTTTCCTAACGCCAGATACGCAGTATTTT,CASSFLTPDTQYF
NA,NA,TRBJ1-1,TRBV7-9,TGTGCCAGCAGTTTCCCTATTGGGGGGACCACTGAAGCTTTCTTT,CASSFPIGGTTEAFF
few,NA,TRBJ1-1,TRBV5-1,TGCGCCAGCAGTAGAACGCCGAACACTGAAGCTTTCTTT,CASSRTPNTEAFF
NA,TRBD1,TRBJ1-1,TRBV27,TGTGCCAGCAGTTTCCGACAGGGACGGGGGACTGAAGCTTTCTTT,CASSFRQGRGTEAFF
NA,NA,TRBJ1-1,TRBV4-1,TGCGCCAGCAGCCAAGATTGGACTTATGATTCGAACACTGAAGCTTTCTTT,CASSQDWTYDSNTEAFF
NA,TRBD1,TRBJ1-6,TRBV6-5,TGTGCCAGCAGTTACCTACCGGGACAGGGTAATTCACCCCTCCACTTT,CASSYLPGQGNSPLHF
few,NA,TRBJ2-1,TRBV2,TGTGCCAGCAGTGGTGGACAGTACAATGAGCAGTTCTTC,CASSGGQYNEQFF
NA,TRBD1,TRBJ2-2,TRBV3-1/TRBV3-2,TGTGCCGGCAGCCAAGATCAGGGGGCGAGGACCGGGGAGCTGTTTTTT,CAGSQDQGARTGELFF
NA,NA,TRBJ2-2,TRBV19,TGTGCCAGTAGTATAATCCCGGAAGGGAGCGGAAAAACCGGGGAGCTGTTTTTT,CASSIIPEGSGKTGELFF
NA,TRBD1,TRBJ1-2,TRBV6-5,TGTGCCAGCAGTTACTGGGGACAGGGGCTTAACTATGGCTACACCTTC,CASSYWGQGLNYGYTF
NA,NA,TRBJ1-6,TRBV6-5,TGTGCCAGCAGTTACTCAGGGGCAGGCTCTTCACCCCTCCACTTT,CASSYSGAGSSPLHF
few,NA,TRBJ1-2,TRBV19,TGTGCCAGTACCCCCGGGGGGGACTCTGGTGGCTACACCTTC,CASTPGGDSGGYTF
NA,NA,TRBJ2-1,TRBV24-1,TGTGCCACCAGTGGCGCCCGCTACAATGAGCAGTTCTTC,CATSGARYNEQFF
once,TRBD1,TRBJ2-2,TRBV5-6,TGTGCCAGCAGCTGGGGGACAGAATACACCGGGGAGCTGTTTTTT,CASSWGTEYTGELFF
NA,NA,TRBJ2-1,TRBV7-2,TGTGCCAGCAGCTCGCGAGAGGTGCTGTTCTTC,CASSSREVLFF
NA,TRBD2,TRBJ2-5,TRBV10-3,TGTGCCACCCGGGGGGTACAAGAGACCCAGTACTTC,CATRGVQETQYF
NA,TRBD1,TRBJ1-2,TRBV30,TGTGCCTGGATCCGGGACAGCGCCTATGGCTACACCTTC,CAWIRDSAYGYTF
NA,NA,TRBJ2-3,TRBV4-2,TGTGCCAGCAGCCCCCAACGATCTGAAACGGCAGATACGCAGTATTTT,CASSPQRSETADTQYF
NA,NA,TRBJ1-5,TRBV5-1,TGCGCCAGCCGTAGGACCTACCGGGAAGGGCCCCAGCATTTT,CASRRTYREGPQHF
NA,TRBD1,TRBJ2-2,TRBV18,TGTGCCAGCTCGACTAAGCTACGGACAGGGGAAACCACCGGGGAGCTGTTTTTT,CASSTKLRTGETTGELFF